This is a list of T cell receptor beta chains from one sample in a study of T cell changes during pregnancy in multiple sclerosis. Data came from immunoSEQ multiplex PCR; TCRdb stores just in-frame clones and leaves some out. The table lists 65,000 to 95,000 clones, just over 90% of them singletons, with about 2.5% in the top ten. The sample was peripheral blood, taken after pregnancy. These receptors came from a female donor in good health, enrolled as a control in a pregnancy study. Each CDR3 is given with its conserved first and last residue. The D gene is left open where the match is weak. Not all rows give a size; the values are once, few, many and, for expanded clones, a class.

abundance,d_gene,v_gene,j_gene,CDR3aa,CDR3nt
.,TRBD2,TRBV28,TRBJ2-7,CASSHFTSARSYEQYF,TGTGCCAGCAGTCACTTCACTAGCGCACGATCCTACGAGCAGTACTTC
.,TRBD1,TRBV6-1,TRBJ1-1,CASSERTGGASSSLVF,TGTGCCAGCAGTGAAAGGACAGGGGGGGCCTCTAGTTCTTTGGTCTTT
.,TRBD1,TRBV6-1,TRBJ2-5,CASSEDRDQETQYF,TGTGCCAGCAGTGAGGACAGGGACCAAGAGACCCAGTACTTC
.,.,TRBV2,TRBJ1-5,CASTRGGDSNQPQHF,TGTGCCAGCACCAGGGGAGGGGATAGCAATCAGCCCCAGCATTTT
.,.,TRBV6-1,TRBJ1-5,CASRRQDLSNQPQHF,TGTGCCAGCAGGAGACAGGATCTTAGCAATCAGCCCCAGCATTTT
.,.,TRBV30,TRBJ2-1,CAWSARDIEQFF,TGTGCCTGGAGTGCGCGGGATATTGAGCAGTTCTTC
once,TRBD2,TRBV7-8,TRBJ2-5,CASSGRDRETQYF,TGTGCCAGCAGTGGGAGGGATAGGGAGACCCAGTACTTC
.,.,TRBV7-8,TRBJ1-1,CASSWGRGGTEAFF,TGTGCCAGCAGCTGGGGGCGAGGAGGCACTGAAGCTTTCTTT
.,.,TRBV5-1,TRBJ1-2,CASSVGASGYTF,TGCGCCAGCAGTGTTGGAGCATCGGGCTACACCTTC
.,TRBD1,TRBV7-3,TRBJ1-6,CASSLTGQYNSPLHF,TGTGCCAGCAGCTTAACGGGACAGTATAATTCACCCCTCCACTTT
.,TRBD1,TRBV9,TRBJ2-3,CASSIRTGVTDTQYF,TGTGCCAGCAGCATCAGAACAGGGGTCACAGATACGCAGTATTTT
.,.,TRBV27,TRBJ2-2,CASSLLRGAVGELFF,TGTGCCAGCAGTTTATTACGGGGGGCCGTCGGGGAGCTGTTTTTT
.,.,TRBV11-2,TRBJ2-1,CASSPRWGDNEQFF,TGTGCCAGCAGCCCCCGTTGGGGCGACAATGAGCAGTTCTTC
.,TRBD2,TRBV7-9,TRBJ2-3,CASSLLAGVSTDTQYF,TGTGCCAGCAGCTTACTAGCGGGGGTGAGCACAGATACGCAGTATTTT
.,TRBD2,TRBV2,TRBJ2-1,CASSEGSGRAGSEQFF,TGTGCCAGCAGTGAGGGGAGCGGGAGGGCCGGTAGTGAGCAGTTCTTC
.,TRBD2,TRBV27,TRBJ2-2,CASRTASVAGENTGELFF,TGTGCCAGCAGAACCGCCTCGGTAGCGGGAGAGAACACCGGGGAGCTGTTTTTT
.,.,TRBV15,TRBJ2-1,CATSGDRRSYNEQFF,TGTGCCACCAGCGGCGACAGGCGCTCCTACAATGAGCAGTTCTTC
.,.,TRBV18,TRBJ1-2,CASSPPNPDSTNYGYTF,TGTGCCAGCTCACCACCGAACCCCGACTCAACTAACTATGGCTACACCTTC
.,TRBD1,TRBV18,TRBJ1-1,CASSPDRGLLSNTEAFF,TGTGCCAGCTCACCAGACAGGGGGCTTCTCTCCAACACTGAAGCTTTCTTT
.,.,TRBV7-3,TRBJ1-1,CASSQRRGDNTEAFF,TGTGCCAGCAGTCAGCGCCGGGGAGATAACACTGAAGCTTTCTTT